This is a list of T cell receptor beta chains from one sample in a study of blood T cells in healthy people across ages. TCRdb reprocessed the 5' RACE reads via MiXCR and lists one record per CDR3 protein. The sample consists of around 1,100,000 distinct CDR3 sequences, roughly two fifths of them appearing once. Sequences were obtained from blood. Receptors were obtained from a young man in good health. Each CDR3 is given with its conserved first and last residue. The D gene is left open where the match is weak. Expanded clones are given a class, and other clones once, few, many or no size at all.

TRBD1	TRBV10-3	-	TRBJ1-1	TGTGCCATCAGTGAGTCCGGGACAGTCACTGAAGCTTTCTTT	CAISESGTVTEAFF
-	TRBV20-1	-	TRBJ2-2	TGCAGTGCAGTGTGGGGGACGAACACCGGGGAGCTGTTTTTT	CSAVWGTNTGELFF
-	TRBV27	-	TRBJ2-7	TGTGCCAGCAGCCCTACTCCCGGTCCCACCTACGAGCAGTACTTC	CASSPTPGPTYEQYF
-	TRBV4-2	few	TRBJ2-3	TGTGCCAGCAGCCAAGAGGGGCCCAGAAGCACAGATACGCAGTATTTT	CASSQEGPRSTDTQYF
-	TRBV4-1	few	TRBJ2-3	TGCGCCAGCAGCCAAGTTACCGGTTCAGATACGCAGTATTTT	CASSQVTGSDTQYF
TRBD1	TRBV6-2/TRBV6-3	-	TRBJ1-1	TGTGCCAGCAGTTACTCGAAGGAAGGGGGCCGCACTGAAGCTTTCTTT	CASSYSKEGGRTEAFF
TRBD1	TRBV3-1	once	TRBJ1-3	TGTGCCAGCAGCCACTACAGGGGGCTCGGTGGAAACACCATATATTTT	CASSHYRGLGGNTIYF
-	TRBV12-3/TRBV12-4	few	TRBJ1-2	TGTGCCAGCATGCGGCGGGGACTCTATGGCTACACCTTC	CASMRRGLYGYTF
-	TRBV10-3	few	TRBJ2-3	TGTGCCATCAGGAACGGACCGGCGGCAGATACGCAGTATTTT	CAIRNGPAADTQYF
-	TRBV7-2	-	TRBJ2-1	TGTGCCAGCAAGGGGGGCGGAACCGTCTACAATGAGCAGTTCTTC	CASKGGGTVYNEQFF
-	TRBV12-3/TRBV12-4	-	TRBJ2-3	TGTGCCAGCAGTCCCCGGGACTCAAGCGCAGATACGCAGTATTTT	CASSPRDSSADTQYF
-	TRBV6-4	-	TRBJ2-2	TGTGCCAGCAGTGGCGGGGTGGACACCGGGGAGCTGTTTTTT	CASSGGVDTGELFF
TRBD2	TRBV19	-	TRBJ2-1	TGTGCCAGTAGTATCAGCGGGGGAGAATACAATGAGCAGTTCTTC	CASSISGGEYNEQFF
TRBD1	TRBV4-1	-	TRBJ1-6	TGCGCCAGCAGCCAAAAGGGACAGATCTCTTCACCCCTCCACTTT	CASSQKGQISSPLHF
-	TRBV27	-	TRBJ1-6	TGTGCCAGCAGTTCAGGACGAAATTCACCCCTCCACTTT	CASSSGRNSPLHF
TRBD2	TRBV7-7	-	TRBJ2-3	TGTGCCAGCAGCCCTTTTAAGACTAGCGGGGCTAGCACAGATACGCAGTATTTT	CASSPFKTSGASTDTQYF
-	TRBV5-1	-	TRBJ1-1	TGCACCAGCAGCCCCTCTCAAGCTTTGAACACTGAAGCTTTCTTT	CTSSPSQALNTEAFF
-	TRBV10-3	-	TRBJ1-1	TGTGCCATCAGTGACAGTTTGGGGACTGAAGCTTTCTTT	CAISDSLGTEAFF
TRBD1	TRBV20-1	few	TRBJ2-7	TGCAGTGCCGAGACAGGGGGCGGCTACGAGCAGTACTTC	CSAETGGGYEQYF
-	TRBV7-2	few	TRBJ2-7	TGTGCCAGCAGCGCCGATGACACCACCTACGAGCAGTACTTC	CASSADDTTYEQYF
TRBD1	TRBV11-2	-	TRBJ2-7	TGTGCCAGCACAGAAAACCGGGACAGGGATTTCGGCGAGCAGTACTTC	CASTENRDRDFGEQYF
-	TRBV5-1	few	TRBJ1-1	TGCGCCAGCAGAGGGGGGGCCGCTGAAGCTTTCTTT	CASRGGAAEAFF
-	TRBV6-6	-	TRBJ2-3	TGTGCCAGCAGTTACTCCCCGGGTGAAGATACGCAGTATTTT	CASSYSPGEDTQYF
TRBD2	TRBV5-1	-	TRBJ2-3	TGCACCAGCAGCCCGGGGGACTACGACACAGATACGCAGTATTTT	CTSSPGDYDTDTQYF
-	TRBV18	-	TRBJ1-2	TGTGCCAGCTCACCACGGAGGGAGCTGGACTATGGCTACACCTTC	CASSPRRELDYGYTF
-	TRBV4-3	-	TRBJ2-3	TGCGCCAGCAGCCAAGAATTTCGTGTAGGGATCGGGCGGGCAGATACGCAGTATTTT	CASSQEFRVGIGRADTQYF
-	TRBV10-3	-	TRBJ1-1	TGTGCCCCCGGGGGCAGGCAGAATGAAGCTTTCTTT	CAPGGRQNEAFF
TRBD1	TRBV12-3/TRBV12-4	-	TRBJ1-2	TGTGCCAGCAGTTTATACAGGGGGCCGAACTATGGCTACACCTTC	CASSLYRGPNYGYTF
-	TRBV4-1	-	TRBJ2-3	TGCGCCAGCAGCCAAGCGCCAGCGCCGGGCACAGATACGCAGTATTTT	CASSQAPAPGTDTQYF
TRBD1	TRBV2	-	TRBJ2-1	TGTGCCAGTAGTGATGGACAGGGGGCTGATGAGCAGTTCTTC	CASSDGQGADEQFF
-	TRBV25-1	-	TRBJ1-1	TGTGCCAGCAGAAGAAGGGGAGACACTGAAGCTTTCTTT	CASRRRGDTEAFF
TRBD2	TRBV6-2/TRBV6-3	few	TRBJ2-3	TGTGCCAGCAGTTACACGACTAGCGGGGGTTTCACAGATACGCAGTATTTT	CASSYTTSGGFTDTQYF